The clone carrying this TCR beta chain was detected many times. The sample belongs to a study of identical twins. TCRdb called the 5' RACE reads again in MiXCR, with one record for every CDR3 protein. The sample holds over 600,000 distinct CDR3 sequences; around 20% are singletons and the top ten take approximately 4.3%. The same specimen was also included in a second study, on T cells expressing NK-cell markers.

Sample: PBMCs. This receptor was obtained from a young woman in good health.

CDR3 in DNA: TGTGCTAGTGCCCAGAATAATTCACCCCTCCACTTT. As protein: CASAQNNSPLHF. This chain connects TRBV12-5 to TRBJ1-6; no clear D gene. V lost 7 bases and J 5 bases, leaving 6 bases between the germline ends. The CDR3 has 12 amino acids. Germline-derived CDR1 and CDR2 are LGHNT and FRNRAP.